This T cell receptor beta chain appears in the sequencing data of a study of blood T cells in healthy people across ages. Study-wide results and limits: Getting older went along with TCR beta diversity per million T cells dropping roughly linearly. The percentage of naive T cells correlated strongly with TCR beta diversity.

A sample-barcoded 5' primer and a J-beta primer mix were used in a second PCR of about 7 to 11 cycles. TCRdb passed the 5' RACE reads through MiXCR, listing each CDR3 protein once. The sample contains approximately 850,000 distinct CDR3 sequences, 58% of which appear only once. Total RNA amounts of at least 5 micrograms were extracted per sample. V gave up 1 base and J gave up 4 bases, with 11 bases separating them. From germline, CDR1 is LGHNA and CDR2 YNFKEQ. The CDR3 contains 14 residues. This clonotype occurred a few times. Its antigen remains unidentified. This clonotype was sampled from a man aged 25 to 40 in good health. This chain uses TRBV4-2 with TRBJ2-7; tentative D call: TRBD2 (5 bases). Sequencing input: blood. In nucleotides, the CDR3 is TGTGCCAGCAGCCAAGGTAGAGGGCGATACGAGCAGTACTTC. It yields the protein CASSQGRGRYEQYF.